The TCR beta chain described here comes from a study of graft-versus-host responses after intestinal transplantation. Study background: Recipients had transplants, and these were multivisceral, liver-intestinal, or isolated intestinal. Recipients across the board were started on anti-thymocyte globulin induction, then kept on tacrolimus and steroids for approximately three years. General study results and limits: High graft-versus-host to host-versus-graft clonal ratios were found in allografts of patients who had graft-donor T cell macrochimerism. GvH clones occurred in recipient marrow; some first appeared in ileum or blood.

The repertoire was sequenced with immunoSEQ multiplex PCR; TCRdb's copy has only in-frame clones and lacks some. Here the sample spans a few thousand clones, 70% to 85% being singletons. Germline trimming cut 6 bases from V and 0 bases from J; bases unmatched to any gene: 4. The CDR3 consists of 15 residues. From germline, CDR1 is MRHNA and CDR2 SNTAGT. Processed graft tissue released its intraepithelial and lamina propria lymphocytes. A few counts support this clone. Its specificity is unknown. The sequence was collected from a human patient who received an intestinal transplant, so some T cells may come from the graft donor. The genes are TRBV6-4 and TRBJ2-1; 8 nucleotides line up with TRBD2. The sample in question was ileum tissue, obtained 9 days after transplant. The CDR3 spells CASSQTSGSYNEQFF. CDR3 nucleotide sequence: TGTGCCAGCAGCCAAACTAGCGGCTCCTACAATGAGCAGTTCTTC.